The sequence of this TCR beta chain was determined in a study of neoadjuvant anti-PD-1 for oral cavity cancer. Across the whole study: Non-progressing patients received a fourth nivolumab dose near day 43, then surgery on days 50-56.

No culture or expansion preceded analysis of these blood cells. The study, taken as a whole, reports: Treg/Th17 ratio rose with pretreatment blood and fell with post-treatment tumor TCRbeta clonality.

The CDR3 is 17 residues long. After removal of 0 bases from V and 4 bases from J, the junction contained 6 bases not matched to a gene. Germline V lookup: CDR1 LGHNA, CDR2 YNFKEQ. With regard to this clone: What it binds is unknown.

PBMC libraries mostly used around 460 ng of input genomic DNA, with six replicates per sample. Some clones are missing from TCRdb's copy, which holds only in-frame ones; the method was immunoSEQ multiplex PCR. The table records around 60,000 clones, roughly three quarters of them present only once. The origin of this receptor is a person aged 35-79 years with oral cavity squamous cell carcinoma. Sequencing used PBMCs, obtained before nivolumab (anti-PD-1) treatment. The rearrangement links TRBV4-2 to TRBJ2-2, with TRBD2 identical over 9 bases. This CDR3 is CASSQDKGTSSTGELFF. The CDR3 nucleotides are TGTGCCAGCAGCCAAGACAAGGGGACTAGCTCCACCGGGGAGCTGTTTTTT.